Listed here are 25 T cell receptor beta chains from one sample, sequenced in a study of T cell repertoires in cytomegalovirus infection. TCRdb recomputed calls from the reads with MiXCR, one row per CDR3 protein. The sample lists some 180,000 distinct CDR3 sequences; approximately 19% were seen once. Sequencing was carried out using PBMCs. All receptors derive from a human donor in good health (CMV status not recorded). Some clones in this sample may be carry-over from other donors' samples.

V and J are TRBV6-6 and TRBJ2-1; 10 nucleotides line up with TRBD1. Germline CDR1 MNHNY, CDR2 SVGAGI (reference sequence). J lost 8 bases, V lost 5 bases, and 12 bases had no gene match. The CDR3 covers 16 residues. The CDR3 loop reads CASSVRQGAEGDEQFF. CDR3 coding DNA: TGTGCCAGCAGTGTCCGACAGGGGGCTGAGGGGGATGAGCAGTTCTTC.

This clonotype was observed a few times. The V call is TRBV7-2, the J call TRBJ1-3, with D unresolved. The germline V gene has CDR1 SGHTA and CDR2 FQGNSA. Trimming cost V 1 base and J 2 bases, with 9 bases left between them. CDR3 size: 15 residues. The CDR3 coding sequence is TGTGCCAGCAGCTTAGAGACGGTAACTGGAAACACCATATATTTT. Translated: CASSLETVTGNTIYF.

This clonotype was observed a handful of times. The V call is TRBV6-6, the J call TRBJ2-5; D unclear. This CDR3 is built from 14 residues. CDR1 and CDR2 from the germline V gene are MNHNY and SVGAGI (reference sequence). The V gene lost 7 bases and the J gene lost 1 base, with 13 bases spanning the gap. The CDR3 here is CASTPRPSQETQYF. The DNA of the CDR3 is TGTGCCAGCACTCCACGCCCTAGCCAAGAGACCCAGTACTTC.

The chain is built from TRBV7-6 and TRBJ1-2, with unresolved D. The CDR3 spans 16 residues. Germline lookup yields CDR1 SGHVS and CDR2 FNYEAQ. V was clipped by 4 bases and J by 4 bases, with 19 bases between them. Here the CDR3 DNA reads TGTGCCAGCAGCTCCACACCACAGTCTGGCAGCTATGGCTACACCTTC. Amino acids: CASSSTPQSGSYGYTF.

This clonotype was recorded at least ten times. The V call is TRBV19, the J call TRBJ2-7; maybe TRBD2 (5 bases). Trimming removed 6 bases from V and 5 bases from J, with 17 bases in between. This CDR3 has 14 amino acids. CDR1 LNHDA and CDR2 SQIVND come from the germline V gene (reference sequence). In DNA, the CDR3 is TGTGCCAGTAGCTCCACGGGATGGGTGGACGAGCAGTACTTC. Translated, it gives CASSSTGWVDEQYF.

This clonotype was counted a few times. The gene calls are TRBV10-3 and TRBJ2-3; 7 bases map to TRBD1. The V and J ends lost 3 bases and 6 bases, in that order; junction bases with no gene match: 0. The length of the CDR3 is 12 residues. CDR1 and CDR2 from the germline V gene are ENHRY and SYGVKD. The CDR3 bases are TGTGCCATCAGTGAACAGGGGGATACGCAGTATTTT. It translates to CAISEQGDTQYF.

This clonotype was counted ten times or more. V usage is TRBV11-2 and J usage is TRBJ2-7; D may correspond to TRBD1 or TRBD2 (6 bases each). The CDR3 sequence is 13 residues long. Per the germline V gene, CDR1 is SGHAT and CDR2 is FQNNGV. V was cut by 5 bases and J by 2 bases, with 10 bases left in between. The CDR3 protein is CASSPGGAYEQYF. For the CDR3, the DNA is TGTGCCAGCAGCCCCGGGGGCGCCTACGAGCAGTACTTC. The variable domain in full, with the rest retrieved from reference TRBV11-2 and TRBJ2-7, is EAGVAQSPRYKIIEKRQSVAFWCNPISGHATLYWYQQILGQGPKLLIQFQNNGVVDDSQLPKDRFSAERLKGVDSTLKIQPAKLEDSAVYLCASSPGGAYEQYFGPGTRLTVT.

V usage is TRBV25-1 and J usage is TRBJ2-2; tentative D call: TRBD2 (5 bases). The ends were cut back, 6 bases at V and 5 bases at J, with 13 bases in the middle. This CDR3 has 14 amino acids. The V gene's germline CDR1 is MGHDK and CDR2 SYGVNS. The CDR3 bases are TGTGCCAGCAGGGGGAGCGGTGAGACCGGGGAGCTGTTTTTT. This codes for CASRGSGETGELFF.

The chain combines TRBV4-1 with TRBJ1-4; D not certain. Germline-derived CDR1 and CDR2 are MGHRA and YSYEKL. V was trimmed by 0 bases and J by 0 bases, leaving 5 bases between them. The CDR3 has 15 residues. The CDR3, as DNA: TGCGCCAGCAGCCAAGAGGACCCAACTAATGAAAAACTGTTTTTT. It codes for CASSQEDPTNEKLFF.

This clonotype was seen only a few times. The V gene is TRBV12-3 or TRBV12-4, the J gene TRBJ2-1; TRBD2 aligns across 7 bases. CDR3 length: 16 amino acids. J was trimmed by 6 bases and V by 3 bases; bases with no gene match: 11. The CDR3 coding sequence is TGTGCCAGCAGTTTCAAGCGACGGGACTATCGCAATGAGCAGTTCTTC. Translated, it gives CASSFKRRDYRNEQFF.

The chain combines TRBV24-1 with TRBJ2-1; TRBD1 aligns across 11 bases. CDR3 length equals 16 residues. With V trimmed by 3 bases and J by 4 bases, 4 bases remained unmatched. Germline V lookup: CDR1 KGHDR, CDR2 SFDVKD. The CDR3 here is CATSDAGQGAYNEQFF. DNA of the CDR3: TGTGCCACCAGTGATGCCGGACAGGGGGCTTACAATGAGCAGTTCTTC.

The genes are TRBV15 and TRBJ1-5; D gene uncertain. Germline CDR1 is LNHNV and CDR2 is YYDKDF (reference sequence). There are 19 residues in the CDR3. Between the trimmed V and J ends, which lost 0 bases and 0 bases, there was a span of 18 bases. The CDR3 region is CATSRDTFQDFYSNQPQHF. The CDR3 nucleotides are TGTGCCACCAGCAGAGATACTTTCCAAGACTTTTATAGCAATCAGCCCCAGCATTTT.

This sequence joins TRBV10-3 and TRBJ2-1, with 8 bases matching TRBD1. CDR3 length: 11 residues. Trimming removed 6 bases from V and 10 bases from J; junction bases left unmatched: 2. Germline values: CDR1 ENHRY, CDR2 SYGVKD. CDR3 sequence reads: CAISQGAEQFF. The CDR3 DNA sequence: TGTGCCATCAGCCAGGGGGCCGAGCAGTTCTTC.

The chain joins TRBV4-3 to TRBJ2-7, with 8 bases that match TRBD2. Trimming took 3 bases from V and 2 from J; bases not matched to a gene: 9. Germline loops: CDR1 LGHNA, CDR2 YSLEER. This CDR3 is 16 amino acids long. The CDR3 nucleotides read TGCGCCAGCAGCCAGGAGACGGGACTAGTTCCCTACGAGCAGTACTTC. Its protein product is CASSQETGLVPYEQYF.

There are many counts of this clonotype. The chain recombines TRBV7-9 with TRBJ2-5; 9 bases match TRBD1. The CDR3 is 14 residues long. Looked up from germline, CDR1 is SEHNR and CDR2 is FQNEAQ (reference sequence). J gave up 5 bases and V 4 bases, and 5 bases lay outside the gene matches. DNA of the CDR3: TGTGCCAGCAGCTGGACAGGGGCGAAGGAGACCCAGTACTTC. Translated, it gives CASSWTGAKETQYF.

A few counts support this clonotype. The junction departs from the called germline gene at one end, perhaps through a read error. This CDR3 is CASSLAGSSDTQYF. In DNA form, the CDR3 reads TGTGCCAGCAGCCTAGCCGGGAGCTCGGATACGCAGTATTTT. The V call is TRBV7-9, the J call TRBJ2-3; TRBD2 is a possible D gene (6 bases). Germline CDR1 reads SEHNR; CDR2 reads FQNEAQ (reference sequence). The CDR3 extends over 14 amino acids.

This clonotype has a handful of counts. The rearrangement joins TRBV5-1 to TRBJ2-7, with D possibly being TRBD2 (5 bases). The germline V gene encodes CDR1 SGHRS and CDR2 YFSETQ. The V and J ends lost 0 bases and 9 bases respectively, with 19 bases between them. The CDR3 runs 15 residues. CDR3 nucleotide sequence: TGCGCCAGCAGCTTGGGGGCCACTAGGCGCTCAGTGCAGTACTTC. As protein: CASSLGATRRSVQYF.

This clonotype was recorded at least ten times. The J gene is TRBJ1-2, the V gene TRBV7-2; a possible D gene is TRBD1 (5 bases). From germline, CDR1 is SGHTA and CDR2 FQGNSA. The CDR3 is 15 amino acids. V gave up 6 bases and J gave up 0 bases, with 14 bases separating them. The CDR3 bases are TGTGCCAGCAGACGACCCGGGGCCGCTAACTATGGCTACACCTTC. It encodes CASRRPGAANYGYTF.

This clonotype was detected a few times. The rearrangement joins TRBV10-3 to TRBJ2-7, with D possibly being TRBD2 (6 bases). Germline CDR1 ENHRY, CDR2 SYGVKD. V was pared by 5 bases and J by 2 bases, with 16 bases between. The CDR3 loop spans 15 amino acids. The CDR3 protein is CAISRDGGPTYEQYF. The DNA of the CDR3 is TGTGCCATCAGTCGGGACGGGGGACCTACCTACGAGCAGTACTTC.

The chain combines TRBV10-2 with TRBJ2-1, with 10 bases identical to TRBD2. The CDR3 is 14 residues long. V lost 8 bases to trimming and J lost 7 bases; unmatched junction nucleotides: 8. CDR1 is WSHSY, CDR2 SAAADI, per germline. The CDR3 coding sequence is TGCGCCAGCTTAGCGGGAGGCCCTCAAAATGAGCAGTTCTTC. This codes for CASLAGGPQNEQFF.

The CDR3, as DNA: TGTGCCAGCAGCTCTTCAGGATACCCTAACTATGGCTACACCTTC. Translation: CASSSSGYPNYGYTF. This rearrangement joins TRBV28 to TRBJ1-2; D remains unclear. Germline values: CDR1 MDHEN, CDR2 SYDVKM. Trimming removed 6 bases at V and 0 bases at J, with 14 bases between. This CDR3 contains 15 residues.

This chain uses TRBV6-1 with TRBJ2-7; 7 bases are shared with TRBD1. The J segment lost 2 bases and the V segment lost 10 bases, leaving 5 bases of the junction unmatched. The germline V gene has CDR1 MNHNS and CDR2 SASEGT. The CDR3 is 12 amino acids. CDR3 in DNA: TGTGCCACCCAGGGGACAGCCTACGAGCAGTACTTC. Translating it yields CATQGTAYEQYF.

This chain joins TRBV12-3 or TRBV12-4 and TRBJ1-5; D is unclear. The CDR3 totals 15 residues. Trimming took 5 bases from V and 4 from J, leaving 15 bases between them. CDR3 nucleotide sequence: TGTGCCAGCAGTCTCTCGGGCGGCCGTAATCAGCCCCAGCATTTT. It encodes CASSLSGGRNQPQHF.

The sample holds many counts of this clonotype. The chain couples TRBV5-1 to TRBJ2-1; perhaps TRBD1 as D (6 bases). This CDR3 is 13 amino acids long. The V and J ends lost 0 bases and 7 bases respectively, with 8 bases between them. Per germline, CDR1 SGHRS and CDR2 YFSETQ. CDR3 amino acids: CASSLGQANEQFF. DNA of the CDR3: TGCGCCAGCAGCTTGGGACAGGCGAATGAGCAGTTCTTC.

This clonotype was picked up many times. The rearrangement uses TRBV7-2 and TRBJ1-4, with TRBD1 as a possible D gene (5 bases). V lost 2 bases and J lost 8, with 15 bases in between. Germline CDR1 SGHTA, CDR2 FQGNSA. CDR3 size: 15 residues. CDR3 coding DNA: TGTGCCAGCAGCTTACGGGTGGGGGGTAACGAAAAACTGTTTTTT. Its protein is CASSLRVGGNEKLFF.